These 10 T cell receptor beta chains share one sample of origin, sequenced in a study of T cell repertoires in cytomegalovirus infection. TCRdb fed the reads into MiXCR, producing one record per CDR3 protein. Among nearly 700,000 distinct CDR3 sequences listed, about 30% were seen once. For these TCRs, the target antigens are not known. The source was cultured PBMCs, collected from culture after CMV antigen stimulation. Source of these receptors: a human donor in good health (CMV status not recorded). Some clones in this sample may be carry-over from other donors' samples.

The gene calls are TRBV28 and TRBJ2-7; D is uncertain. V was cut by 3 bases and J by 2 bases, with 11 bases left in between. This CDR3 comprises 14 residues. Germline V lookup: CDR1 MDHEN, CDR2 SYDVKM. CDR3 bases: TGTGCCAGCAGTTTCGCGCAGGCACCCTACGAGCAGTACTTC. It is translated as CASSFAQAPYEQYF.

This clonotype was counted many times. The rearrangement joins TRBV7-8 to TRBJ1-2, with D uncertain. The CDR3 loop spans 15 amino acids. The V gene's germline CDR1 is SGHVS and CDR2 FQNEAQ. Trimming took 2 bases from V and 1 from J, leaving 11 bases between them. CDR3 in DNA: TGTGCCAGCAGCTTAAGGCCTGATTTTAACTATGGCTACACCTTC. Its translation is CASSLRPDFNYGYTF.

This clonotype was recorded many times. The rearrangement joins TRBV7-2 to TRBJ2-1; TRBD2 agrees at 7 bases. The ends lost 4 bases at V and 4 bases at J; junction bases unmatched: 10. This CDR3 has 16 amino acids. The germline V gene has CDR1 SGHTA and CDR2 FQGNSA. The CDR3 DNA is TGTGCCAGCAGCTCCTCCGCGGGAGTTCGATACAATGAGCAGTTCTTC. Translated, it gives CASSSSAGVRYNEQFF.

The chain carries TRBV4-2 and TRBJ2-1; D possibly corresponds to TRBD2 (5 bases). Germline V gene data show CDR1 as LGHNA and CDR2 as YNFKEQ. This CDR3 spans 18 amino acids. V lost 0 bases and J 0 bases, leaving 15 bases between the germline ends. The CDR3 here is CASSQDPMTTFSYNEQFF. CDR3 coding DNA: TGTGCCAGCAGCCAAGATCCCATGACTACTTTCTCCTACAATGAGCAGTTCTTC.

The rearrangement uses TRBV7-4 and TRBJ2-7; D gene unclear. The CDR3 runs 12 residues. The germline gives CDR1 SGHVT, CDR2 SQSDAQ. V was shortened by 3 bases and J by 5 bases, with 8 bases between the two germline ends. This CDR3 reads CASSFRVHEQYF. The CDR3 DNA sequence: TGTGCCAGCAGCTTCCGGGTCCACGAGCAGTACTTC.

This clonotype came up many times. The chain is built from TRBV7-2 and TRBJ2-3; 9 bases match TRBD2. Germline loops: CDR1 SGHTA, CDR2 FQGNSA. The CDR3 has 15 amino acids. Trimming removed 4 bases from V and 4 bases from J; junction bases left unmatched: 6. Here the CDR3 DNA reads TGTGCCAGCAGCTGGACTAGCGCCAAGGCAGATACGCAGTATTTT. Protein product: CASSWTSAKADTQYF. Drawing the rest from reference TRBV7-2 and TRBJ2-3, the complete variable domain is GAGVSQSPSNKVTEKGKDVELRCDPISGHTALYWYRQSLGQGLEFLIYFQGNSAPDKSGLPSDRFSAERTGGSVSTLTIQRTQQEDSAVYLCASSWTSAKADTQYFGPGTRLTVL.

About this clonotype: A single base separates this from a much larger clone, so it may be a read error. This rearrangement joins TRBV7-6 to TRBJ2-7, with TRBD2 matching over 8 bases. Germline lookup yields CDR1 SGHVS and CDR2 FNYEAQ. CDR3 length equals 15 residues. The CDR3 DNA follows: TGTGCCAGCAGCCCGGCTAGCGGGCCTCTATACGAGCAGAACTTC. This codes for CASSPASGPLYEQNF.

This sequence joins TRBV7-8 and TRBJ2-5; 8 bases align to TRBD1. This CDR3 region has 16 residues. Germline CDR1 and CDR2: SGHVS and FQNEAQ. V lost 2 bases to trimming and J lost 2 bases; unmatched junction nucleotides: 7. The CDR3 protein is CASSLLGTGIQETQYF. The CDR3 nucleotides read TGTGCCAGCAGCTTACTTGGGACAGGAATTCAAGAGACCCAGTACTTC.

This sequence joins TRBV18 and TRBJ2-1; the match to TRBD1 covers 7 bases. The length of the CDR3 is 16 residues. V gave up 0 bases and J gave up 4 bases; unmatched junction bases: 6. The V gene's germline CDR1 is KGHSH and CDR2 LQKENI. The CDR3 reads CASSPPGHRGYNEQFF. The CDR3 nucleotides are TGTGCCAGCTCACCACCGGGGCACAGGGGTTACAATGAGCAGTTCTTC.

CDR3 bases: TGTGCCAGTAGTATCTGGGGCCCACCTGGAAACACCATATATTTT. Translation: CASSIWGPPGNTIYF. The chain uses TRBV19 and TRBJ1-3, with a possible D match to TRBD1 (5 bases). Trimming stripped 3 bases from V and 2 bases from J, with 11 bases between. CDR3 size: 15 residues. Germline CDR1 LNHDA, CDR2 SQIVND (reference sequence).